This note documents a single TCR beta chain sequence. Other DNA variants within this sample encode the same CDR3. The data were obtained in a study of shared clonotypes between healthy human individuals. Naive-designated CD8 cells lacked CD45RO, were positively enriched for CCR7, and omitted terminally differentiated effector memory CD45RA+ cells. Deep-level running was used for the assay. Sequencing used immunoSEQ multiplex PCR; TCRdb keeps in-frame clones, though not all of them. The sample lists about 1,800,000 clones; approximately 94% were seen once. The sample consisted of naive CD8+ T cells sorted from blood. This TCR derives from a man aged 18-30 years in good health.

Here the CDR3 DNA reads TGTGCCAGTAGTATAGATAGGGAGGGGACCGGGGAGCTGTTTTTT. This sequence encodes CASSIDREGTGELFF. The chain is built from TRBV19 and TRBJ2-2; 7 bases align to TRBD2. The junction had 3 bases not matched to a gene; V was cut back by 0 bases and J by 5 bases. The CDR3 has 15 residues. Germline loops: CDR1 LNHDA, CDR2 SQIVND (reference sequence).